The 9 T cell receptor beta chains presented below share a single source sample, sequenced in a study of cytomegalovirus exposure and HLA in healthy donors. Use of 60 Vbeta and 13 Jbeta primers characterized the PCR. Some clones are missing from TCRdb's copy, which holds only in-frame ones; the method was immunoSEQ multiplex PCR. Here the sample spans approximately 170,000 clones, roughly 80% being singletons. Sequenced sample: PBMCs. These receptors were taken from a woman aged 18 to 35 in good health and CMV-seronegative.

J is TRBJ1-4 and V is TRBV7-2; 11 bases agree with TRBD1. CDR1 and CDR2 (germline): SGHTA, FQGNSA. Trimming removed 5 bases from V and 8 bases from J; junction bases left unmatched: 7. This CDR3 contains 15 residues. The CDR3 DNA reads as TGTGCCAGCAGCGAATCGGACAGGGGGCGGGAAAAACTGTTTTTT. Protein product: CASSESDRGREKLFF.

The chain carries TRBV28 and TRBJ1-5; tentative D call: TRBD1 (5 bases). The V end was cut by 7 bases, the J end by 11 bases, with 15 bases between. This CDR3 spans 12 amino acids. The germline V gene encodes CDR1 MDHEN and CDR2 SYDVKM. The CDR3 DNA sequence: TGTGCCAGCAACAGTGGGGCAGTTTCCCAGCATTTT. This translates into CASNSGAVSQHF.

The rearrangement links TRBV28 to TRBJ2-1, with D hard to call. The CDR3 totals 15 residues. Germline assignment: CDR1 MDHEN and CDR2 SYDVKM. V gave up 7 bases and J gave up 0 bases, with 13 bases separating them. CDR3 DNA: TGTGCCAGCACCCCCCCGCGGAGCTCCTACAATGAGCAGTTCTTC. It specifies CASTPPRSSYNEQFF. The full variable domain, completed using reference TRBV28 and TRBJ2-1, is DVKVTQSSRYLVKRTGEKVFLECVQDMDHENMFWYRQDPGLGLRLIYFSYDVKMKEKGDIPEGYSVSREKKERFSLILESASTNQTSMYLCASTPPRSSYNEQFFGPGTRLTVL.

This chain links TRBV18 with TRBJ2-3; D gene uncertain. CDR1 KGHSH and CDR2 LQKENI come from the germline V gene. The CDR3 spans 14 residues. V lost 0 bases, J lost 3 bases, and 7 bases lay in between. The CDR3 DNA is TGTGCCAGCTCACCACCGTCCAGGACAGATACGCAGTATTTT. As protein: CASSPPSRTDTQYF.

This clone showed up just once. This chain connects TRBV14 to TRBJ2-7, with unresolved D. The germline V gene encodes CDR1 SGHDN and CDR2 FVKESK. CDR3 length equals 14 residues. V shed 2 bases and J shed 2 bases, with 10 bases lying between them. CDR3 protein: CASSQPLVPYEQYF. CDR3 nucleotide sequence: TGTGCCAGCAGCCAACCTCTAGTTCCCTACGAGCAGTACTTC.

In regard to this clone: The missing conserved phenylalanine or tryptophan at the end of this CDR3 makes a read error likely. The CDR3 DNA reads as TGTGCCAGCAGCTTAGGACAGGAGACAGATACGCAGTATCTT. It specifies CASSLGQETDTQYL. The gene calls are TRBV5-6 and TRBJ2-3; the match to TRBD1 covers 7 bases. Trimming cost V 2 bases and J 3 bases; bases outside gene matches: 3. Per the germline V gene, CDR1 is SGHDT and CDR2 is YYEEEE. The CDR3 covers 14 residues.

This clone came up once. This chain connects TRBV6-5 to TRBJ1-2; possibly TRBD1 for D (5 bases). Deletions cut 7 bases from V and 5 bases from J, with 14 bases between. CDR1 and CDR2 (germline): MNHEY, SVGAGI. The CDR3 sequence is 13 residues long. The DNA of the CDR3 is TGTGCCAGCACCCCGAGGGGAGGGTATGGCTACACCTTC. The encoded protein is CASTPRGGYGYTF.

The rearrangement joins TRBV18 to TRBJ1-4; 7 bases fit TRBD1. The germline CDR1 and CDR2 sequences are KGHSH and LQKENI. This CDR3 comprises 15 residues. After removal of 2 bases from V and 4 bases from J, the junction contained 4 bases not matched to a gene. This chain's CDR3 is CASSPETGINEKLFF. DNA for the CDR3: TGTGCCAGCTCACCAGAGACAGGGATTAATGAAAAACTGTTTTTT.

The rearrangement uses TRBV5-5 and TRBJ2-1; 8 bases map to TRBD2. In germline, CDR1 is SGHKS, CDR2 YYEKEE (reference sequence). This CDR3 is built from 19 residues. The trim removed 4 bases at V and 0 bases at J, leaving 15 bases unmatched. CDR3 loop: CASSPWGGAGGSSYNEQFF. The CDR3 bases are TGTGCCAGCAGCCCCTGGGGGGGCGCGGGAGGATCCTCCTACAATGAGCAGTTCTTC.